This T cell receptor (beta chain) is drawn from a study of T-cell reconstitution after alpha-beta-depleted transplantation in children. Study outcomes and limitations: T-cell counts and diversity at one year following transplant were attributed mainly to newly produced T cells. Several patients had high TCRbeta diversity at day 60; it came from surviving recipient T cells and thymic progenitors.

Regarding this clonotype: The antigen remains undetermined.

Molecular barcoding with unique molecular identifiers was used for the TCRbeta library. TCRdb processed the PCR reads anew with MiXCR; each CDR3 protein has one entry. The data hold 250,000 to 350,000 distinct CDR3 sequences, with around 25% observed a single time. The CDR3 loop spans 18 amino acids. Trimming took 0 bases from V and 5 from J, leaving 20 bases between them. Per germline, CDR1 SGHRS and CDR2 YFSETQ. The TCR comes from a male patient younger than 18 who had a stem cell transplant for acute lymphoblastic leukemia, so the T cells may come from the graft donor. V is TRBV5-1 and J is TRBJ2-2; D is ambiguous. Sequencing used PBMCs, mostly from graft donor cells, obtained 180 days after TCRalphabeta/CD19-depleted stem cell transplant. The CDR3 DNA sequence: TGCGCCAGCAGCTTGGCTTGGGGTCTTTCGACGTTTACCGGGGAGCTGTTTTTT. Its translation: CASSLAWGLSTFTGELFF.